The clone carrying this TCR beta chain was seen ten or more times. Germline CDR1 and CDR2: MNHEY and SMNVEV (reference sequence). CDR3 length: 13 residues. V lost 6 bases to trimming and J lost 3 bases, with 11 bases between them. The sample originates from a study of T cells in Graves' hyperthyroidism and ophthalmopathy. Template material for amplifying TCR beta CDR3 regions consisted of RNA transcripts. First-round RT-PCR with HTBI primers amplified the TCR CDR3 region. TCRdb fed the multiplex PCR reads into MiXCR, producing one record per CDR3 protein. Among around 300,000 distinct CDR3 sequences, roughly 15% were seen once, and the ten largest hold under 8%.

The receptor was isolated from a woman between 35 and 50 years old with Graves' hyperthyroidism. Sequencing was performed on blood. The chain joins TRBV27 to TRBJ1-1; D is unclear. CDR3 DNA sequence: TGTGCCAGCAGACCCGACGGTTACACTGAAGCTTTCTTT. Translation: CASRPDGYTEAFF.